This T cell receptor (beta chain) was sequenced for a study of CD4 T cells in relation to SARS-CoV-2 and coronaviruses. The unexposed donors gave CD4+ T cells in about 2010-2019, prior to COVID-19. Isolation of CD4+ T cells took place after 10 days in culture. Germline values: CDR1 SGHTA, CDR2 FQGTGA. The CDR3 is made up of 17 amino acids. With V trimmed by 3 bases and J by 6 bases, 13 bases remained unmatched. This clone was picked up a small number of times. Antigen specificity is unknown. Repertoires were generated with immunoSEQ multiplex PCR, while TCRdb's copy carries only in-frame clones and drops some. Of some 26,000 clones listed, 74% were seen once; the top ten hold around 21%.

The chain carries TRBV7-3 and TRBJ2-3; TRBD2 agrees at 9 bases. This sequence originates from a human donor in good health. Specimen: CD4+ T cells from PBMCs, cultured in vitro. The CDR3 is CASSLISGSAAGDTQYF. In DNA, the CDR3 is TGTGCCAGCAGCTTGATTAGCGGGAGCGCCGCGGGTGATACGCAGTATTTT.